This is a list of T cell receptor beta chains from one sample in a study of a mutant IDH1 vaccine in newly diagnosed glioma. The table came from immunoSEQ multiplex PCR; TCRdb's copy has only in-frame clones and leaves some out. This sample has about 50,000 clones, with 80% to 85% found just once. Antigen specificity for these receptors is unknown. The sequencing here drew on PBMCs, taken from a glioma patient whose treatment included an IDH1 peptide vaccine. The receptor source for this set is a woman aged 18-29 years with glioma. CDR3s include the opening cysteine and the closing phenylalanine or tryptophan. A D gene is named only where the DNA matches it firmly. For some rows the clone size is stated as once, few or many, or as a class when expanded; others skip it.

>TRBV19|-|-|TRBJ1-2|15
CASSYGTGSDYGYTF
TGTGCCAGTAGTTATGGAACAGGGTCGGATTATGGCTACACCTTC
>TRBV27|-|-|TRBJ1-4|14
CASSRGRHNEKLFF
TGTGCCAGCAGCCGGGGACGGCACAATGAAAAACTGTTTTTT
>TRBV6-1|-|TRBD2|TRBJ2-1|16
CASSARLAGGYNEQFF
TGTGCCAGCAGTGCCCGACTAGCGGGGGGCTACAATGAGCAGTTCTTC
>TRBV19|-|-|TRBJ2-5|11
CATRGQETQYF
TGTGCCACGAGGGGCCAAGAGACCCAGTACTTC
>TRBV19|-|-|TRBJ1-3|15
CASSTPVGSGNTIYF
TGTGCCAGTAGTACCCCTGTTGGGTCTGGAAACACCATATATTTT
>TRBV7-8|-|TRBD2|TRBJ2-7|15
CASSLAGGPTYEQYF
TGTGCCAGCAGTTTAGCGGGAGGCCCCACCTACGAGCAGTACTTC
>TRBV7-9|once|-|TRBJ1-2|12
CASFGTDYGYTF
TGTGCCAGCTTTGGGACGGACTATGGCTACACCTTC
>TRBV27|few|-|TRBJ1-2|13
CASSNDMDYGYTF
TGTGCCAGCAGTAATGACATGGACTATGGCTACACCTTC
>TRBV5-4|-|TRBD1|TRBJ1-5|16
CASSFKGQGSNQPQHF
TGTGCCAGCAGCTTTAAGGGACAGGGTAGCAATCAGCCCCAGCATTTT
>TRBV19|few|-|TRBJ1-5|13
CASSKGGDQPQHF
TGTGCCAGTAGTAAGGGCGGGGATCAGCCCCAGCATTTT
>TRBV27|-|TRBD1|TRBJ1-1|15
CASSLTGTGGTEAFF
TGTGCCAGCAGTTTAACCGGGACAGGGGGGACTGAAGCTTTCTTT
>TRBV7-8|-|-|TRBJ1-4|15
CASSTRVGGGEKLFF
TGTGCCAGCAGCACCCGAGTAGGGGGGGGTGAAAAACTGTTTTTT
>TRBV6-1|-|-|TRBJ1-2|13
CASREVRKNGYTF
TGTGCCAGCAGAGAGGTAAGGAAGAACGGCTACACCTTC
>TRBV5-1|once|-|TRBJ1-2|15
CASSLAAGEVAGYTF
TGCGCCAGCAGCTTGGCCGCAGGGGAGGTGGCCGGCTACACCTTC
>TRBV5-1|-|TRBD1|TRBJ2-7|14
CASSLRQGAHGQYF
TGCGCCAGCAGCTTGAGACAGGGGGCGCACGGACAGTACTTC
>TRBV2|-|TRBD2|TRBJ2-7|13
CASRGGASYEQYF
TGTGCCAGCAGGGGAGGGGCGTCCTACGAGCAGTACTTC
>TRBV27|-|-|TRBJ2-7|16
CASSLLGRTDPHEQYF
TGTGCCAGCAGTTTATTGGGACGGACCGACCCCCACGAGCAGTACTTC
>TRBV5-1|once|-|TRBJ2-1|11
CASSLNGPQFF
TGCGCCAGCAGCCTGAACGGCCCCCAGTTCTTC
>TRBV19|-|-|TRBJ1-2|15
CASRSIRDTAYGYTF
TGTGCCAGTAGATCGATTAGGGACACCGCCTATGGCTACACCTTC
>TRBV27|-|TRBD2|TRBJ2-7|14
CASSIIAGAYEQYF
TGTGCCAGCAGTATTATAGCGGGAGCCTACGAGCAGTACTTC
>TRBV9|-|-|TRBJ2-1|16
CASSVDPTGVYNEQFF
TGTGCCAGCAGCGTCGACCCAACGGGAGTCTACAATGAGCAGTTCTTC
>TRBV5-1|-|TRBD1|TRBJ1-1|15
CASSSSGTGNTEAFF
TGCGCCAGCAGCTCCTCCGGGACAGGGAACACTGAAGCTTTCTTT
>TRBV27|-|TRBD2|TRBJ2-7|14
CASRPGLGSYEQYF
TGTGCCAGCAGACCGGGACTAGGGTCCTACGAGCAGTACTTC
>TRBV2|few|-|TRBJ1-1|12
CAVNQGNTEAFF
TGTGCCGTAAACCAGGGGAACACTGAAGCTTTCTTT
>TRBV7-2|-|-|TRBJ2-5|17
CASSLQGTFGAQETQYF
TGTGCCAGCAGCTTACAAGGGACCTTCGGGGCCCAAGAGACCCAGTACTTC
>TRBV5-1|few|-|TRBJ2-5|14
CATNYGGGQETQYF
TGCGCCACCAACTACGGAGGGGGCCAAGAGACCCAGTACTTC
>TRBV30|-|-|TRBJ2-7|15
CAWRGKSGKAYEQYF
TGTGCCTGGAGGGGGAAAAGCGGAAAAGCCTACGAGCAGTACTTC
>TRBV6-6|-|-|TRBJ1-1|15
CASSAELGGNTEAFF
TGTGCCAGCAGTGCCGAATTGGGGGGTAACACTGAAGCTTTCTTT
>TRBV6-1|few|-|TRBJ1-5|15
CASSEAGGRNQPQHF
TGTGCCAGCAGTGAAGCGGGGGGGCGAAATCAGCCCCAGCATTTT
>TRBV5-4|-|-|TRBJ1-1|15
CASSSRGISLPEAFF
TGTGCCAGCAGCTCGAGGGGGATCAGTCTCCCTGAAGCTTTCTTT
>TRBV5-4|-|-|TRBJ2-7|14
CASSLQGLGGEQYF
TGTGCCAGCAGCTTACAGGGATTAGGGGGCGAGCAGTACTTC
>TRBV9|-|TRBD1|TRBJ2-3|15
CASSEGTASTDTQYF
TGTGCCAGCAGCGAAGGGACAGCTAGCACAGATACGCAGTATTTT
>TRBV9|-|-|TRBJ2-7|15
CASSVAEQTPYEQYF
TGTGCCAGCAGCGTAGCTGAACAGACCCCTTACGAGCAGTACTTC
>TRBV5-1|-|-|TRBJ2-7|15
CASSLARSEKYEQYF
TGCGCCAGCAGCTTAGCGCGCTCCGAAAAATACGAGCAGTACTTC
>TRBV6-6|-|-|TRBJ1-4|15
CASALNRGAREKLFF
TGTGCCAGCGCCCTCAATAGGGGGGCAAGAGAAAAACTGTTTTTT
>TRBV29-1|-|-|TRBJ1-5|12
CSVGHFDQPQHF
TGCAGCGTTGGACACTTTGATCAGCCCCAGCATTTT
>TRBV5-1|once|-|TRBJ2-1|17
CASSLAGVGLGYNEQFF
TGCGCCAGCAGCTTGGCTGGGGTTGGGTTGGGGTACAATGAGCAGTTCTTC
>TRBV9|-|-|TRBJ2-5|14
CASSVLGGQETQYF
TGTGCCAGCAGCGTATTGGGGGGCCAAGAGACCCAGTACTTC